Shown below are 26 T cell receptor beta chains from a single sample sequenced in a study of T-cell reconstitution after alpha-beta-depleted transplantation in children. TCRbeta library construction was performed incorporating unique molecular identifiers. TCRdb reprocessed the PCR reads with MiXCR, giving one entry per CDR3 protein. The sample contains hundreds of thousands of distinct CDR3 sequences, more than 20% of which appear only once. This sample comprised PBMCs, mostly from graft donor cells, obtained 360 days after TCRalphabeta/CD19-depleted stem cell transplant. Receptor source: a female patient aged 2 to 10 who had a stem cell transplant for congenital amegakaryocytic thrombocytopenia, so the T cells may come from the graft donor.

V gene TRBV7-6 combines with J gene TRBJ2-1; the match to TRBD2 covers 8 bases. Germline lookup yields CDR1 SGHVS and CDR2 FNYEAQ. Unmatched junction bases numbered 8, after V lost 5 bases and J lost 2 bases. CDR3 length: 16 amino acids. Here the CDR3 DNA reads TGTGCCAGCAGCCGGACTAGCTCCCAAACCTACAATGAGCAGTTCTTC. It encodes CASSRTSSQTYNEQFF.

This clonotype was seen only a few times. The chain links TRBV29-1 to TRBJ2-5, with D perhaps being TRBD1 or TRBD2 (6 bases each). From germline, CDR1 is SQVTM and CDR2 ANQGSEA. The CDR3 spans 12 residues. V was clipped by 7 bases and J by 5 bases, with 14 bases between them. CDR3 in DNA: TGCAGCGCGGGGGCGGCTGTGGAGACCCAGTACTTC. Amino acid sequence: CSAGAAVETQYF.

This rearrangement joins TRBV12-3 or TRBV12-4 to TRBJ1-5, with 7 bases aligning to TRBD1. This CDR3 comprises 15 residues. V was clipped by 8 bases and J by 2 bases; unmatched bases: 9. The DNA of the CDR3 is TGTGCCAGCCGAAGTCGGACAGGCCGCAATCAGCCCCAGCATTTT. The encoded protein is CASRSRTGRNQPQHF.

This clonotype has a handful of counts. The chain joins TRBV27 to TRBJ2-3; TRBD1 aligns across 7 bases. Germline CDR1 MNHEY, CDR2 SMNVEV (reference sequence). Trimming removed 4 bases from V and 2 bases from J; junction bases left unmatched: 12. The CDR3 length is 17 residues. CDR3 loop: CASSSYMGQSLTDTQYF. CDR3 sequence (DNA): TGTGCCAGCAGTTCGTACATGGGACAGTCACTCACAGATACGCAGTATTTT.

This chain joins TRBV5-1 and TRBJ2-7; the match to TRBD1 covers 7 bases. CDR3 length: 15 amino acids. In germline, CDR1 is SGHRS, CDR2 YFSETQ. Trimming removed 2 bases from V and 0 bases from J; junction bases left unmatched: 5. The CDR3 loop reads CASSFLTGSSYEQYF. CDR3 in DNA: TGCGCCAGCAGCTTTTTGACAGGGAGCTCCTACGAGCAGTACTTC. The whole variable domain, remainder taken from reference TRBV5-1 and TRBJ2-7, is KAGVTQTPRYLIKTRGQQVTLSCSPISGHRSVSWYQQTPGQGLQFLFEYFSETQRNKGNFPGRFSGRQFSNSRSEMNVSTLELGDSALYLCASSFLTGSSYEQYFGPGTRLTVT.

V usage is TRBV6-5 and J usage is TRBJ2-1; D is uncertain. V was clipped by 4 bases and J by 5 bases, with 15 bases between them. This CDR3 has 15 amino acids. Germline values: CDR1 MNHEY, CDR2 SVGAGI. The CDR3 here is CASSSDFPFNNEQFF. DNA of the CDR3: TGTGCCAGCAGTTCCGACTTCCCTTTCAACAATGAGCAGTTCTTC.

This clonotype was detected only a few times. The J gene is TRBJ2-5, the V gene TRBV12-3 or TRBV12-4; D tentatively reads TRBD1 or TRBD2 (6 bases each). V lost 0 bases and J lost 5, with 25 bases in between. The CDR3 spans 19 residues. CDR3 DNA: TGTGCCAGCAGTTTAGCGCTAGGGGGTTGGCCGATTGGGGGGGAGACCCAGTACTTC. Encoded protein: CASSLALGGWPIGGETQYF.

This clonotype appeared many times. CDR3 protein: CASSPPGQGTEQYF. The CDR3, as DNA: TGTGCCAGCAGTCCCCCCGGACAGGGGACGGAGCAGTACTTC. The V and J genes are TRBV27 and TRBJ2-7; 9 bases fit TRBD1. This CDR3 has 14 residues. Germline loops: CDR1 MNHEY, CDR2 SMNVEV (reference sequence). V lost 5 bases and J lost 7; bases outside the gene matches: 9.

The chain has TRBV2 and TRBJ2-1, with a tentative D call TRBD2 (6 bases). CDR1 SNHLY and CDR2 FYNNEI come from the germline V gene. Trimming cost V 3 bases and J 7 bases, with 19 bases left between them. The CDR3 sequence is 16 residues long. DNA for the CDR3: TGTGCCAGCAGTGACGCCGTCGGGGGAGGCAATAATGAGCAGTTCTTC. Translated, it gives CASSDAVGGGNNEQFF.

This clonotype was seen a handful of times. The J gene is TRBJ2-7, the V gene TRBV3-1; D possibly corresponds to TRBD2 (6 bases). Trimming removed 1 base from V and 12 bases from J, with 19 bases in between. The CDR3 totals 14 residues. Germline V lookup: CDR1 LGHDT, CDR2 YNNKEL (reference sequence). CDR3 nucleotides: TGTGCCAGCAGCCAAGCCTCAGGTCGGGAGAGGTCGTACTTC. This codes for CASSQASGRERSYF.

This clonotype was found a few times. The chain employs TRBV4-2 and TRBJ2-1; 11 nucleotides line up with TRBD2. The junction had 6 bases not matched to a gene; V was cut back by 1 base and J by 1 base. Germline lookup yields CDR1 LGHNA and CDR2 YNFKEQ. This CDR3 contains 18 residues. CDR3 DNA sequence: TGTGCCAGCAGCCAAGGGACTAGCGGGTTACCTTCCTACAATGAGCAGTTCTTC. Protein product: CASSQGTSGLPSYNEQFF.

This chain joins TRBV7-9 and TRBJ1-5; D is unclear. The germline V and J ends were trimmed by 1 base and 3 bases, with 7 bases remaining between them. The germline V gene encodes CDR1 SEHNR and CDR2 FQNEAQ (reference sequence). The CDR3 totals 14 residues. CDR3 loop: CASSLETFNQPQHF. CDR3 coding DNA: TGTGCCAGCAGCTTAGAAACTTTCAATCAGCCCCAGCATTTT.

There are a few counts of this clonotype. The chain uses TRBV5-1 and TRBJ2-2; D perhaps matches TRBD2 (6 bases). The CDR3 runs to 15 residues. Germline V CDR1 and CDR2: SGHRS, YFSETQ. V dropped 1 base and J dropped 5 bases, with 12 bases sitting between them. In nucleotides, the CDR3 is TGCGCCAGCAGCTTGTCGGGGGACCGGACCGGGGAGCTGTTTTTT. Its translation is CASSLSGDRTGELFF. Full variable domain (outside the CDR3, taken from reference TRBV5-1 and TRBJ2-2): KAGVTQTPRYLIKTRGQQVTLSCSPISGHRSVSWYQQTPGQGLQFLFEYFSETQRNKGNFPGRFSGRQFSNSRSEMNVSTLELGDSALYLCASSLSGDRTGELFFGEGSRLTVL.

In DNA form, the CDR3 reads TGTGCCAGCAGCTTAGCGCCAGAGATGAACACCGGGGAGCTGTTTTTT. Translation: CASSLAPEMNTGELFF. The V and J genes are TRBV7-6 and TRBJ2-2, with D unclear. The ends were cut back, 0 bases at V and 1 base at J, with 9 bases in the middle. Germline CDR1 SGHVS, CDR2 FNYEAQ. The CDR3 consists of 16 residues. Looking up the rest from reference TRBV7-6 and TRBJ2-2 gives the full variable domain: GAGVSQSPRYKVTKRGQDVALRCDPISGHVSLYWYRQALGQGPEFLTYFNYEAQQDKSGLPNDRFSAERPEGSISTLTIQRTEQRDSAMYRCASSLAPEMNTGELFFGEGSRLTVL.

V and J are TRBV7-6 and TRBJ1-1, with TRBD1 as a possible D gene (5 bases). From germline, CDR1 is SGHVS and CDR2 FNYEAQ. V was clipped by 5 bases and J by 0 bases, with 10 bases between them. This CDR3 has 14 amino acids. The CDR3 loop is CASSPGLLNTEAFF. CDR3 nucleotides: TGTGCCAGCAGCCCGGGACTCCTGAACACTGAAGCTTTCTTT. Using reference TRBV7-6 and TRBJ1-1 for the parts outside the CDR3, the full variable domain is GAGVSQSPRYKVTKRGQDVALRCDPISGHVSLYWYRQALGQGPEFLTYFNYEAQQDKSGLPNDRFSAERPEGSISTLTIQRTEQRDSAMYRCASSPGLLNTEAFFGQGTRLTVV.

The chain has TRBV29-1 and TRBJ2-2; 10 bases fit TRBD1. Germline-derived CDR1 and CDR2 are SQVTM and ANQGSEA. J lost 4 bases, V lost 3 bases, and 14 bases had no gene match. This CDR3 contains 18 residues. The CDR3 sequence is CSVEGPGTGAWGTGELFF. DNA for the CDR3: TGCAGCGTTGAGGGGCCCGGGACAGGGGCCTGGGGCACCGGGGAGCTGTTTTTT.

This clonotype turned up a few times. V and J are TRBV29-1 and TRBJ2-1; the match to TRBD2 covers 8 bases. Trimming removed 0 bases from V and 5 bases from J; junction bases left unmatched: 6. The germline V gene encodes CDR1 SQVTM and CDR2 ANQGSEA. The CDR3 has 15 residues. The CDR3 DNA follows: TGCAGCGTTGAAGATTTGAGACTAGCGAACAATGAGCAGTTCTTC. It codes for CSVEDLRLANNEQFF.

This clonotype was seen many times. The chain has TRBV12-3 or TRBV12-4 and TRBJ1-6, with no clear D. V shed 6 bases and J shed 2 bases, with 11 bases lying between them. This CDR3 has 15 amino acids. CDR3 residues: CASRRVSPYNSPLHF. The CDR3 region has the DNA TGTGCCAGCAGGAGGGTTTCGCCCTATAATTCACCCCTCCACTTT.

The chain is built from TRBV20-1 and TRBJ2-5; D not certain. Germline CDR1 reads DFQATT; CDR2 reads SNEGSKA (reference sequence). CDR3 length: 13 amino acids. With 5 bases removed from V and 0 bases from J, the gap between germline ends came to 10 bases. CDR3 DNA: TGCAGTGCTCGTTTGGAGTACCAAGAGACCCAGTACTTC. Translated, it gives CSARLEYQETQYF.

This clonotype was detected only a few times. This rearrangement joins TRBV20-1 to TRBJ2-7, with 14 bases aligning to TRBD2. CDR1 and CDR2 from the germline V gene are DFQATT and SNEGSKA (reference sequence). This CDR3 is 17 amino acids long. V shed 0 bases, J shed 3 bases, and the junction held 7 bases outside the gene matches. This CDR3 reads CSARDQGLAGVIYEQYF. CDR3 DNA sequence: TGCAGTGCTAGAGATCAGGGACTAGCGGGAGTAATCTACGAGCAGTACTTC.

The CDR3 reads CSARDLHSYEQYF. The CDR3 DNA reads TGCAGTGCTAGAGATCTTCATTCCTACGAGCAGTACTTC. The chain joins TRBV20-1 to TRBJ2-7; no reliable D call. The CDR3 totals 13 residues. Germline CDR1 reads DFQATT; CDR2 reads SNEGSKA (reference sequence). V shed 0 bases and J shed 1 base, with 7 bases lying between them.

The chain uses TRBV4-3 and TRBJ2-2, with 8 bases aligning to TRBD2. The CDR3 has 17 amino acids. Germline CDR1 and CDR2: LGHNA and YSLEER. Trimming took 0 bases from V and 4 from J; bases not matched to a gene: 7. The CDR3 coding sequence is TGCGCCAGCAGCCAAGACCGATCGGGAGGGCCCACCGGGGAGCTGTTTTTT. It specifies CASSQDRSGGPTGELFF.

This clonotype was observed a handful of times. The chain is built from TRBV7-9 and TRBJ2-5; 10 nucleotides align to TRBD2. There are 15 residues in the CDR3. The trim removed 2 bases at V and 4 bases at J, leaving 4 bases unmatched. CDR1 is SEHNR, CDR2 FQNEAQ, per germline (reference sequence). The DNA of the CDR3 is TGTGCCAGCAGCTTATGGACTAGCGGAGGAGAGACCCAGTACTTC. Its translation is CASSLWTSGGETQYF.

The CDR3 region is CAISENREGNQPQHF. The CDR3, as DNA: TGTGCCATCAGTGAGAACAGGGAAGGCAATCAGCCCCAGCATTTT. The chain couples TRBV10-3 to TRBJ1-5, with D perhaps matching TRBD1 (6 bases). Germline values: CDR1 ENHRY, CDR2 SYGVKD. Between the trimmed V and J ends, which lost 2 bases and 2 bases, there was a span of 10 bases. CDR3 length: 15 residues.

This clonotype turned up a few times. The chain recombines TRBV7-9 with TRBJ2-7; D is unclear. CDR1 is SEHNR, CDR2 FQNEAQ, per germline (reference sequence). V was pared by 5 bases and J by 2 bases, with 10 bases between. This CDR3 comprises 13 residues. The CDR3 spells CASSPRLTYEQYF. For the CDR3, the DNA is TGTGCCAGCAGCCCACGGCTGACCTACGAGCAGTACTTC.

This clonotype showed up just a few times. CDR3 residues: CASSLLYNYGYTF. In nucleotides, the CDR3 is TGTGCCAGCAGTTTACTGTATAACTATGGCTACACCTTC. V gene TRBV12-3 or TRBV12-4 combines with J gene TRBJ1-2, with D hard to call. This CDR3 contains 13 residues. The V gene lost 2 bases and the J gene lost 1 base, with 5 bases spanning the gap.